The 25 T cell receptor beta chains presented below share a single source sample, sequenced in a study of T cell repertoires in cytomegalovirus infection. TCRdb passed the reads through MiXCR, listing each CDR3 protein once. Of tens of thousands of distinct CDR3 sequences in the sample, over 3.5% were seen once. The material sequenced was PBMCs. The source of these receptors is a human donor in good health (CMV status not recorded). Some clones in this sample may be carry-over from other donors' samples.

This clonotype came up many times. This chain uses TRBV7-2 with TRBJ2-6; no clear D. Germline CDR1 SGHTA, CDR2 FQGNSA. The CDR3 sequence is 14 residues long. V lost 4 bases and J 0 bases, leaving 4 bases between the germline ends. CDR3 amino acids: CASSWDSGANVLTF. CDR3 in DNA: TGTGCCAGCAGCTGGGACTCTGGGGCCAACGTCCTGACTTTC.

This clonotype was counted at least ten times. The gene calls are TRBV7-2 and TRBJ1-1; D remains ambiguous. Trimming pared 0 bases from V and 2 bases from J, leaving 7 bases between. The CDR3 is made up of 14 amino acids. Germline loops: CDR1 SGHTA, CDR2 FQGNSA. The CDR3 DNA reads as TGTGCCAGCAGCTTAGCCGGGAGAAACACTGAAGCTTTCTTT. Amino acid sequence: CASSLAGRNTEAFF.

This clonotype appeared many times. This sequence joins TRBV2 and TRBJ1-1; a possible D gene is TRBD1 (5 bases). The CDR3 covers 14 residues. Germline CDR1 and CDR2: SNHLY and FYNNEI. V was shortened by 3 bases and J by 10 bases, with 18 bases between the two germline ends. In nucleotides, the CDR3 is TGTGCCAGCAGTGATTTTAAGGGGATAGGAGTAGCTTTCTTT. Amino acids: CASSDFKGIGVAFF.

The chain joins TRBV7-2 to TRBJ2-1; D gene ambiguous. The CDR3 runs 15 residues. CDR1 is SGHTA and CDR2 is FQGNSA in the germline V gene. V was trimmed by 1 base and J by 3 bases, leaving 10 bases between them. The CDR3 spells CASSLEGSVYNEQFF. The CDR3 nucleotides read TGTGCCAGCAGCTTAGAGGGTAGTGTCTACAATGAGCAGTTCTTC. Full variable domain (missing parts from reference TRBV7-2 and TRBJ2-1): GAGVSQSPSNKVTEKGKDVELRCDPISGHTALYWYRQSLGQGLEFLIYFQGNSAPDKSGLPSDRFSAERTGGSVSTLTIQRTQQEDSAVYLCASSLEGSVYNEQFFGPGTRLTVL.

The sample holds many counts of this clonotype. The genes are TRBV7-3 and TRBJ2-2, with unresolved D. CDR1 is SGHTA and CDR2 is FQGTGA in the germline V gene. Trimming pared 2 bases from V and 0 bases from J, leaving 13 bases between. The CDR3 consists of 17 residues. Here the CDR3 DNA reads TGTGCCAGCAGCTTAGGCCCGGCCCGAACGAACACCGGGGAGCTGTTTTTT. Residues: CASSLGPARTNTGELFF.

This clonotype has at least ten counts. The chain has TRBV7-2 and TRBJ2-1; 8 nucleotides line up with TRBD2. With 5 bases clipped from V and 0 bases from J, the junction kept 6 bases outside the gene matches. The CDR3 has 16 residues. Germline values: CDR1 SGHTA, CDR2 FQGNSA. The CDR3 DNA sequence: TGTGCCAGCAGCAGGCAACTAGCGGTCTCCTACAATGAGCAGTTCTTC. Translated: CASSRQLAVSYNEQFF. Using reference TRBV7-2 and TRBJ2-1 for the parts outside the CDR3, the full variable domain is GAGVSQSPSNKVTEKGKDVELRCDPISGHTALYWYRQSLGQGLEFLIYFQGNSAPDKSGLPSDRFSAERTGGSVSTLTIQRTQQEDSAVYLCASSRQLAVSYNEQFFGPGTRLTVL.

The chain combines TRBV20-1 with TRBJ1-5; D is uncertain. The V and J ends lost 5 bases and 4 bases respectively, with 15 bases between them. The CDR3 length is 14 residues. The V gene's germline CDR1 is DFQATT and CDR2 SNEGSKA (reference sequence). The CDR3 sequence is CSAGSTVLNQPQHF. The CDR3 bases are TGCAGTGCTGGGTCAACCGTGTTAAATCAGCCCCAGCATTTT.

This clonotype came up many times. This chain uses TRBV5-4 with TRBJ2-1; 10 nucleotides match TRBD2. This CDR3 is 15 amino acids long. V shed 4 bases, J shed 7 bases, and the junction held 8 bases outside the gene matches. Germline values: CDR1 SGHNT, CDR2 YYREEE (reference sequence). CDR3 in DNA: TGTGCCAGCAGCCCAACTAGCGGGAAGTCGAATGAGCAGTTCTTC. It translates to CASSPTSGKSNEQFF.

This clonotype was seen ten or more times. The chain joins TRBV28 to TRBJ2-2; 7 nucleotides line up with TRBD2. V was pared by 5 bases and J by 6 bases, with 12 bases of the junction left unmatched. Looked up from germline, CDR1 is MDHEN and CDR2 is SYDVKM. The CDR3 totals 16 residues. CDR3 DNA sequence: TGTGCCAGCAGTATCACCGGGACTAAGTTGCCCGGGGAGCTGTTTTTT. Its translation: CASSITGTKLPGELFF.

Many counts were recorded for this clonotype. J is TRBJ2-5 and V is TRBV7-2, with D possibly TRBD2 on 5 matching bases. CDR3 size: 13 residues. Germline values: CDR1 SGHTA, CDR2 FQGNSA. Between the trimmed V and J ends, which lost 1 base and 6 bases, there was a span of 9 bases. The CDR3 reads CASSLGGLKTQYF. The CDR3 DNA sequence: TGTGCCAGCAGCTTAGGAGGGTTAAAGACCCAGTACTTC. Using reference TRBV7-2 and TRBJ2-5 for the parts outside the CDR3, the full variable domain is GAGVSQSPSNKVTEKGKDVELRCDPISGHTALYWYRQSLGQGLEFLIYFQGNSAPDKSGLPSDRFSAERTGGSVSTLTIQRTQQEDSAVYLCASSLGGLKTQYFGPGTRLLVL.

This clonotype was detected ten times or more. This rearrangement joins TRBV7-2 to TRBJ2-5; 7 nucleotides line up with TRBD2. The CDR3 runs 14 residues. CDR1 and CDR2 (germline): SGHTA, FQGNSA. V dropped 2 bases and J dropped 5; count of bases not matched to a gene: 5. CDR3 region: CASSLRLARETQYF. CDR3 DNA: TGTGCCAGCAGCTTAAGACTAGCACGGGAGACCCAGTACTTC.

Of note for this clonotype: Since no conserved phenylalanine or tryptophan closes the CDR3, a read error is the likely cause. This sequence joins TRBV28 and TRBJ2-7; a possible D gene is TRBD1 (5 bases). Germline V lookup: CDR1 MDHEN, CDR2 SYDVKM. V was clipped by 6 bases and J by 3 bases, with 12 bases between them. This CDR3 spans 13 amino acids. In DNA, the CDR3 is TGTGCCAGCAGCTCCTACACAGGCTACGAGCAGTACCTC. Translated: CASSSYTGYEQYL.

This clonotype appeared many times. The chain recombines TRBV7-8 with TRBJ2-7; tentative D call: TRBD2 (5 bases). V lost 3 bases, J lost 2 bases, and 11 bases lay in between. The CDR3 is made up of 14 amino acids. Germline V gene sequence: CDR1 SGHVS, CDR2 FQNEAQ. This chain's CDR3 is CASSFPGNPYEQYF. CDR3 bases: TGTGCCAGCAGCTTTCCCGGGAATCCCTACGAGCAGTACTTC.

This clonotype was seen at least ten times. This rearrangement joins TRBV23-1 to TRBJ1-3; 9 bases are a match to TRBD1. Being an ORF, TRBV23-1 has a function that is uncertain. The CDR3 runs 16 residues. Trimming removed 0 bases from V and 3 bases from J; junction bases left unmatched: 3. The CDR3 here is CASSQSGTGLGNTIYF. The CDR3 DNA is TGCGCCAGCAGTCAATCAGGGACAGGGCTTGGAAACACCATATATTTT.

This clonotype was picked up many times. CDR3 protein: CASSSKNPGSPLHF. CDR3 DNA sequence: TGTGCCAGCAGCTCCAAAAATCCAGGGTCACCCCTCCACTTT. This chain links TRBV7-2 with TRBJ1-6; possible D gene TRBD1, 5 bases. The germline V gene has CDR1 SGHTA and CDR2 FQGNSA. There are 14 residues in the CDR3. V was pared by 4 bases and J by 10 bases, with 14 bases between.

This clonotype occurred many times. The V gene is TRBV11-2, the J gene TRBJ2-5; D possibly matches TRBD1 or TRBD2 (5 bases each). Germline-derived CDR1 and CDR2 are SGHAT and FQNNGV. V gave up 7 bases and J gave up 0 bases, with 9 bases separating them. CDR3 length: 13 amino acids. CDR3 nucleotides: TGTGCCAGCACGCCGGGACACCAAGAGACCCAGTACTTC. Amino acids: CASTPGHQETQYF.

This clonotype has ten or more counts. The chain couples TRBV28 to TRBJ2-5, with 13 nucleotides matching TRBD2. In germline, CDR1 is MDHEN, CDR2 SYDVKM. V was clipped by 1 base and J by 5 bases; unmatched bases: 10. This CDR3 region has 18 residues. CDR3 in amino acids: CASSLFMRTSGRRETQYF. The CDR3 bases are TGTGCCAGCAGTTTATTCATGAGGACTAGCGGGAGAAGGGAGACCCAGTACTTC. The full variable domain, in which reference TRBV28 and TRBJ2-5 provide the parts outside the CDR3, is DVKVTQSSRYLVKRTGEKVFLECVQDMDHENMFWYRQDPGLGLRLIYFSYDVKMKEKGDIPEGYSVSREKKERFSLILESASTNQTSMYLCASSLFMRTSGRRETQYFGPGTRLLVL.

This clonotype has at least ten counts. The chain uses TRBV7-2 and TRBJ2-5; 7 bases are shared with TRBD2. Trimming cost V 4 bases and J 3 bases; bases outside gene matches: 11. The CDR3 spans 16 residues. Germline assignment: CDR1 SGHTA and CDR2 FQGNSA. The CDR3 DNA reads TGTGCCAGCAGCTCTAGCGAAGCGGGACTGAAAGAGACCCAGTACTTC. Encoded protein: CASSSSEAGLKETQYF. The variable domain in full, with the rest retrieved from reference TRBV7-2 and TRBJ2-5, is GAGVSQSPSNKVTEKGKDVELRCDPISGHTALYWYRQSLGQGLEFLIYFQGNSAPDKSGLPSDRFSAERTGGSVSTLTIQRTQQEDSAVYLCASSSSEAGLKETQYFGPGTRLLVL.

This clonotype was seen ten or more times. The J gene is TRBJ2-1, the V gene TRBV7-2, with a possible D match to TRBD1 (6 bases). Per the germline V gene, CDR1 is SGHTA and CDR2 is FQGNSA. V dropped 5 bases and J dropped 1 base, with 12 bases sitting between them. The CDR3 spans 15 residues. The CDR3 loop is CASSPSRGSYNEQFF. CDR3 DNA sequence: TGTGCCAGCAGCCCTAGCAGGGGATCCTACAATGAGCAGTTCTTC.

This clonotype was counted ten times or more. The chain employs TRBV6-8 and TRBJ2-3; D may be TRBD1 (6 bases). CDR1 MNHGY and CDR2 SAAAGT come from the germline V gene. The V and J ends lost 0 bases and 0 bases respectively, with 10 bases between them. The CDR3 length is 16 residues. CDR3 region: CASSYSGAGSTDTQYF. Here the CDR3 DNA reads TGTGCCAGCAGTTACTCGGGGGCTGGGAGCACAGATACGCAGTATTTT.

The chain combines TRBV19 with TRBJ2-3; tentative D call: TRBD2 (6 bases). This CDR3 is 15 amino acids long. In germline, CDR1 is LNHDA, CDR2 SQIVND (reference sequence). V was shortened by 3 bases and J by 2 bases, with 12 bases between the two germline ends. The CDR3 DNA reads TGTGCCAGTAGTATTAGCGGATCCCCCACAGATACGCAGTATTTT. It encodes CASSISGSPTDTQYF.

This clonotype was counted at least ten times. The V call is TRBV7-2, the J call TRBJ2-6; possibly TRBD1 or TRBD2 for D (5 bases each). This CDR3 comprises 17 residues. Trimming removed 5 bases from V and 2 bases from J, with 16 bases in between. Germline V lookup: CDR1 SGHTA, CDR2 FQGNSA. The CDR3 sequence: CASSLRDPLAGANVLTF. The CDR3 DNA sequence: TGTGCCAGCAGCCTCCGGGACCCGCTTGCTGGGGCCAACGTCCTGACTTTC.

This clonotype has a count of ten or more. The V and J genes are TRBV7-2 and TRBJ2-5; 10 bases align to TRBD1. After removal of 6 bases from V and 5 bases from J, the junction contained 6 bases not matched to a gene. The CDR3 contains 14 residues. The germline gives CDR1 SGHTA, CDR2 FQGNSA. The CDR3 sequence: CASSDRGLAETQYF. Here the CDR3 DNA reads TGTGCCAGCAGTGACAGGGGGCTCGCGGAGACCCAGTACTTC.

This clonotype was seen repeatedly, ten times or more. The chain links TRBV6-6 to TRBJ2-7; D might be TRBD2 (6 bases). There are 11 residues in the CDR3. Trimming took off 10 bases at V and 6 bases at J, with 13 bases between the two ends. Germline V gene sequence: CDR1 MNHNY, CDR2 SVGAGI (reference sequence). CDR3 coding DNA: TGTGCCACGGGACTTGGTCCCGAGCAGTACTTC. Encoded protein: CATGLGPEQYF.

There are many counts of this clonotype. The chain joins TRBV19 to TRBJ2-2; 9 positions agree with TRBD1. Trimming took 6 bases from V and 2 from J; bases not matched to a gene: 1. The germline gives CDR1 LNHDA, CDR2 SQIVND (reference sequence). This CDR3 spans 14 amino acids. This CDR3 reads CASRDRGNTGELFF. Here the CDR3 DNA reads TGTGCCAGTAGGGACAGGGGAAACACCGGGGAGCTGTTTTTT.